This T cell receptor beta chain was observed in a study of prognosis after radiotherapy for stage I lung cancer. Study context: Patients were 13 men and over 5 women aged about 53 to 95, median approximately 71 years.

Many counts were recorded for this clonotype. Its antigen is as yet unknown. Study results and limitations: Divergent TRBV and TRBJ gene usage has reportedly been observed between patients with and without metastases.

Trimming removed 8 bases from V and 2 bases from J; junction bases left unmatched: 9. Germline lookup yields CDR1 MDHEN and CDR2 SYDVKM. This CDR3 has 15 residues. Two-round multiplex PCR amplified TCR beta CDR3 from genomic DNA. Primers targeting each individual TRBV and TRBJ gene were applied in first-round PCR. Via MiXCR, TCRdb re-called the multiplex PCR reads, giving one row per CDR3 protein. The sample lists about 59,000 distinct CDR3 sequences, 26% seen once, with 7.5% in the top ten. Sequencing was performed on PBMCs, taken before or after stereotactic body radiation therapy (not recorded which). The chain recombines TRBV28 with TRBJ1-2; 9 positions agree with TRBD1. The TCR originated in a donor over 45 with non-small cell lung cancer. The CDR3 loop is CASLLPGQGNYGYTF. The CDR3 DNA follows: TGTGCCAGCCTCCTACCGGGACAGGGAAACTATGGCTACACCTTC.